This T cell receptor beta chain was identified during a study of shared T cell receptors in the human thymus. The protocol was immunoSEQ multiplex PCR, while the TCRdb copy is restricted to in-frame clones and leaves out a portion. The table shows more than 550,000 clones, with approximately 85% occurring only once. The germline V gene has CDR1 SGHAT and CDR2 FQNNGV. Trimming cost V 1 base and J 9 bases; bases outside gene matches: 7. The CDR3 loop spans 15 amino acids. These same data were also listed under a study on human thymus T cells.

Source material: thymocytes. The origin of this receptor is a girl under three years old with a congenital heart defect. V is TRBV11-2 and J is TRBJ2-1, with 9 bases aligning to TRBD1. CDR3 in amino acids: CASSLVQGAGSEQFF. For the CDR3, the DNA is TGTGCCAGCAGCTTAGTACAGGGGGCTGGCAGTGAGCAGTTCTTC.